A single TCR beta chain is shown here with its context. A junction end diverges from the germline sequence, so it may reflect a read error. Other DNA sequences in the sample encode the same CDR3. The data were obtained in a study of shared T cell receptors in the human thymus. Here immunoSEQ multiplex PCR was the method, and the copy in TCRdb shows in-frame clones only, minus some. The table records hundreds of thousands of clones, about 87% of them present only once. This sample was shared with a second study, whose subject was human thymus T cells.

This sequence was found in a boy under two years old with a congenital heart defect. Sequencing input: thymocytes.

CDR3 sequence: CASSPRQGAHNSPLHF. As DNA, the CDR3 is TGTGCCAGCTCACCCAGACAGGGGGCTCATAATTCCCCCCTCCACTTT. J is TRBJ1-6 and V is TRBV18, with 10 nucleotides matching TRBD1. Germline V gene data show CDR1 as KGHSH and CDR2 as LQKENI. The CDR3 sequence is 16 residues long.